These 2 T cell receptor beta chains came from one sample sequenced in a study of cytomegalovirus exposure and HLA in healthy donors. The PCR employed 60 Vbeta primers together with 13 Jbeta primers. Sequencing was performed with immunoSEQ multiplex PCR; in TCRdb, only in-frame clones are kept and a portion is missing. The sample contains 100,000 to 150,000 clones, 60% to 80% of which appear only once. Material: PBMCs. The receptors originated from a woman aged 60-70 years in good health and CMV-seropositive.

The rearrangement joins TRBV5-6 to TRBJ1-2, with D unresolved. Germline V gene sequence: CDR1 SGHDT, CDR2 YYEEEE. This CDR3 spans 15 amino acids. Trimming took off 3 bases at V and 0 bases at J, with 12 bases between the two ends. CDR3 coding DNA: TGTGCCAGCAGCTCGGTCGCGAGGACTAACTATGGCTACACCTTC. The encoded protein is CASSSVARTNYGYTF.

The genes are TRBV27 and TRBJ1-2; the D gene is possibly TRBD1 (5 bases). Trimming shortened V by 3 bases and J by 9 bases, and 14 bases separated the two germline ends. Germline-derived CDR1 and CDR2 are MNHEY and SMNVEV (reference sequence). This CDR3 has 13 amino acids. In DNA form, the CDR3 reads TGTGCCAGCAGTTTGGGGCAGGGAATGCGCTACACCTTC. It codes for CASSLGQGMRYTF.